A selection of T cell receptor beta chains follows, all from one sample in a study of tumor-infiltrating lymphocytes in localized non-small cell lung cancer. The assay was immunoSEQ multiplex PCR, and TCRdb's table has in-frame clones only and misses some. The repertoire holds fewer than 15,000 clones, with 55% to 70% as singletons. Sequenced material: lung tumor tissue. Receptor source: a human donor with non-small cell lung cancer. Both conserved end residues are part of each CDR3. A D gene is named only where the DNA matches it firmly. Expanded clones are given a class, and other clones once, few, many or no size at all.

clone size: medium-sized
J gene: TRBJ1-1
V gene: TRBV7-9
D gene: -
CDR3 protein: CASNLRGSDTEAFF
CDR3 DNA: TGTGCCAGCAACTTAAGGGGGTCGGACACTGAAGCTTTCTTT

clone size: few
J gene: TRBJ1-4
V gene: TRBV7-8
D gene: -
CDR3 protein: CASTRARGHKEKLFF
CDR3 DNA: TGTGCCAGCACCCGGGCGCGGGGACACAAAGAAAAACTGTTTTTT

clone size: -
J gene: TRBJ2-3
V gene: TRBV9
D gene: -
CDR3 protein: CASSPLGTTLTDTQYF
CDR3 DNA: TGTGCCAGCAGCCCCCTAGGGACAACCCTCACAGATACGCAGTATTTT

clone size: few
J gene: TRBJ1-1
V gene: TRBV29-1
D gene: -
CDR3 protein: CSVAGGAGYTEAFF
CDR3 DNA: TGCAGCGTTGCTGGGGGCGCTGGGTACACTGAAGCTTTCTTT

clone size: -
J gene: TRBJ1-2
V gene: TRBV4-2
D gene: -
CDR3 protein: CASSQEGRGQNYGYTF
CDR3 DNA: TGTGCCAGCAGCCAAGAAGGTAGGGGACAAAACTATGGCTACACCTTC

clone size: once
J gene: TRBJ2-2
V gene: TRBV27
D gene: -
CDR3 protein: CASSLSVGSLNTGELFF
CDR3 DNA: TGTGCCAGCAGTTTATCCGTGGGGAGTTTGAACACCGGGGAGCTGTTTTTT

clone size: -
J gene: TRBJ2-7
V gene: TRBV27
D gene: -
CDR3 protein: CASSSTISYEQYF
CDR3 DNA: TGTGCCAGCAGCTCGACGATCTCCTACGAGCAGTACTTC

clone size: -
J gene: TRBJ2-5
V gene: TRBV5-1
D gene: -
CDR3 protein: CASSLNRGETQYF
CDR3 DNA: TGCGCCAGCAGCCTGAATCGCGGAGAGACCCAGTACTTC

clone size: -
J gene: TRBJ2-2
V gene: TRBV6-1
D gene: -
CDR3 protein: CASSYLGSGELFF
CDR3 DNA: TGTGCCAGCAGTTATTTGGGCAGCGGGGAGCTGTTTTTT

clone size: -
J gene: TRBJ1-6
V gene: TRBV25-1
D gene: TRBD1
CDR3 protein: CATASRGGSPLHF
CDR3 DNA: TGTGCCACAGCTTCCAGGGGGGGTTCACCCCTCCACTTT

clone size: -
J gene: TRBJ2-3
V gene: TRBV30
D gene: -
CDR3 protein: CAPGKVMSTDTQYF
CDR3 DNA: TGTGCCCCTGGAAAGGTAATGAGCACAGATACGCAGTATTTT

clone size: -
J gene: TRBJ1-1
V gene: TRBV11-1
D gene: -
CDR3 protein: CASSSSGTENTEAFF
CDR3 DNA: TGTGCCAGCAGCTCAAGCGGGACGGAGAACACTGAAGCTTTCTTT

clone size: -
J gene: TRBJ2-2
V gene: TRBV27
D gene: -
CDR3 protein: CASSFLLATGELFF
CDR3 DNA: TGTGCCAGCAGTTTCTTACTTGCCACCGGGGAGCTGTTTTTT

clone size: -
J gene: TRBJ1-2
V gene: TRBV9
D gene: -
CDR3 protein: CASSVSEGVFDYGYTF
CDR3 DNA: TGTGCCAGCAGCGTTTCCGAGGGGGTGTTCGACTATGGCTACACCTTC

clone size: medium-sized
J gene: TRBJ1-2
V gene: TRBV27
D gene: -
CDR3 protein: CASSFTGGRNYGYTF
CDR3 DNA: TGTGCCAGCAGTTTTACGGGGGGCAGAAACTATGGCTACACCTTC

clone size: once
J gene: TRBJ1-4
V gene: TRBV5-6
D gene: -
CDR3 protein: CASSVDTAGEKLFF
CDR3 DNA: TGTGCCAGCAGCGTTGACACCGCAGGGGAAAAACTGTTTTTT

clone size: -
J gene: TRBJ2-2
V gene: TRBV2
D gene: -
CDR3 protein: CASSGNRAGPNTGELFF
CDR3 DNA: TGTGCCAGCAGTGGAAACAGAGCGGGCCCGAACACCGGGGAGCTGTTTTTT

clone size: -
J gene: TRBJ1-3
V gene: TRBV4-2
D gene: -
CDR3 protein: CASSQPPKDTIYF
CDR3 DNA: TGTGCCAGCAGCCAACCCCCGAAAGACACCATATATTTT

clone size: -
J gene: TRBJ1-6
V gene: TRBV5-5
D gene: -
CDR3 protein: CASSLPGAQGNSPLHF
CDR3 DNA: TGTGCCAGCAGCTTGCCCGGGGCGCAGGGTAATTCACCCCTCCACTTT

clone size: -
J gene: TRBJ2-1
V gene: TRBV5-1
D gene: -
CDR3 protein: CASSLAGSVFDEQFF
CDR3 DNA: TGCGCCAGCAGCTTGGCAGGGTCGGTGTTCGATGAGCAGTTCTTC

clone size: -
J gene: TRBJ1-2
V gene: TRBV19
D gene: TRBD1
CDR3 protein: CASSIWQGAMNGYTF
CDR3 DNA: TGTGCCAGTAGTATTTGGCAGGGGGCAATGAATGGCTACACCTTC

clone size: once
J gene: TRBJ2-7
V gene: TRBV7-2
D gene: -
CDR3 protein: CASSLGRLYEQYF
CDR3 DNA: TGTGCCAGCAGCTTAGGACGGCTCTACGAGCAGTACTTC

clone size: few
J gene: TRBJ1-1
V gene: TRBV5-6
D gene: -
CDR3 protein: CASSSRYQTNTEAFF
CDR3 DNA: TGTGCCAGCAGTTCCCGGTACCAGACGAACACTGAAGCTTTCTTT

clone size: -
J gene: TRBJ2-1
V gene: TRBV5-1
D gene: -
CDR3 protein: CASSLEGRPYNEQFF
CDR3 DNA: TGCGCCAGCAGCTTGGAGGGAAGGCCCTACAATGAGCAGTTCTTC

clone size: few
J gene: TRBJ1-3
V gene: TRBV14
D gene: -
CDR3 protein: CASSLTGHSGNTIYF
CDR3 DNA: TGTGCCAGCAGCCTTACAGGCCACTCTGGAAACACCATATATTTT

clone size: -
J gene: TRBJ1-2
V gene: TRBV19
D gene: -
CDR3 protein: CASTPDGVYGYTF
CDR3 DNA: TGTGCCAGTACTCCCGACGGGGTCTATGGCTACACCTTC

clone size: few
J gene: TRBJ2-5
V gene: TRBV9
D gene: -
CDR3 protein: CASSPREETQYF
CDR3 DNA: TGTGCCAGCAGCCCCAGGGAAGAGACCCAGTACTTC

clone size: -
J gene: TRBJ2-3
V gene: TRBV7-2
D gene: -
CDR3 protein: CASSLYGGETDTQYF
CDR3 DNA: TGTGCCAGCAGCTTATATGGGGGAGAGACAGATACGCAGTATTTT

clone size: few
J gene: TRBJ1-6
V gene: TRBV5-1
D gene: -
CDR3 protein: CASSLAPGRSSYNSPLHF
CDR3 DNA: TGCGCCAGCAGCTTGGCGCCAGGCCGTTCCAGCTATAATTCACCCCTCCACTTT

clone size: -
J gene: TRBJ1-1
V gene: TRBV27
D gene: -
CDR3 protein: CASSLGLNTEAFF
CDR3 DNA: TGTGCCAGCAGTTTAGGGTTGAACACTGAAGCTTTCTTT

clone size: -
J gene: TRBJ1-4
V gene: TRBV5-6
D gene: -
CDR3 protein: CASSLSASDGGNEKLFF
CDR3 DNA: TGTGCCAGCAGCTTATCAGCTAGTGATGGGGGTAATGAAAAACTGTTTTTT

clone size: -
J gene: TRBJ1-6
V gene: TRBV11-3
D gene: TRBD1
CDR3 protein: CASSWTGGYNSPLHF
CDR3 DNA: TGTGCCAGCAGCTGGACAGGGGGGTATAATTCACCCCTCCACTTT

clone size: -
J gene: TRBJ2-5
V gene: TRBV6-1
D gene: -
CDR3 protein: CASNQGQETQYF
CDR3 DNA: TGTGCCAGCAACCAGGGTCAAGAGACCCAGTACTTC

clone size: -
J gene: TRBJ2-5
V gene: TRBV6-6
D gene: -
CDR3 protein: CASSFDGSQETQYF
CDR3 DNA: TGTGCCAGCAGTTTCGACGGTTCCCAAGAGACCCAGTACTTC

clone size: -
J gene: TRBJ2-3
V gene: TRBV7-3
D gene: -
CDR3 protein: CASSLGGATDTQYF
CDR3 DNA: TGTGCCAGCAGCTTAGGCGGGGCGACAGATACGCAGTATTTT

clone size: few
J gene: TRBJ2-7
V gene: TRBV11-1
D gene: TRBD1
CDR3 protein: CASSTGTGRGYEQYF
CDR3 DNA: TGTGCCAGCAGTACCGGGACAGGGAGAGGCTACGAGCAGTACTTC

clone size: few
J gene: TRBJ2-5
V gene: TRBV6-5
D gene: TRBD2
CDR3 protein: CASSPRLAKWSQYF
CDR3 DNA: TGTGCCAGCAGTCCCCGACTAGCGAAGTGGTCCCAGTACTTC

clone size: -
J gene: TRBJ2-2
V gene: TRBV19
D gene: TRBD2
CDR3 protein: CASSMDGLGYTGELFF
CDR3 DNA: TGTGCCAGTAGTATGGACGGACTAGGATACACCGGGGAGCTGTTTTTT

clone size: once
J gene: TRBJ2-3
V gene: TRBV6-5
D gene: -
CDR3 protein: CASSTRTITDTQYF
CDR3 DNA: TGTGCCAGCAGTACGCGGACTATTACAGATACGCAGTATTTT

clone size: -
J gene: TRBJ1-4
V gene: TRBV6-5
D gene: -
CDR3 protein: CASRSGGTNEKLFF
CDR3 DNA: TGTGCCAGCAGGTCTGGAGGGACTAATGAAAAACTGTTTTTT

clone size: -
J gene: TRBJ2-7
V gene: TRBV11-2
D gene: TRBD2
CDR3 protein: CASSLGLAASYEQYF
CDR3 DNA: TGTGCCAGCAGCCTCGGACTAGCGGCTTCCTACGAGCAGTACTTC

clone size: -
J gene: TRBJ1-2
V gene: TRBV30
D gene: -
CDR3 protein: CAWSVLRGQGYTF
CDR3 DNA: TGTGCCTGGAGTGTACTAAGAGGTCAGGGCTACACCTTC

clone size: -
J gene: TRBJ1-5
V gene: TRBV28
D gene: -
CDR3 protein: CASSPILLNQPQHF
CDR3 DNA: TGTGCCAGCAGTCCCATCTTACTTAATCAGCCCCAGCATTTT

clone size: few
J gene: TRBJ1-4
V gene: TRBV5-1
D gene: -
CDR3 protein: CASSLLGSRNEKLFF
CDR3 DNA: TGCGCCAGCAGCTTGTTAGGCAGCCGGAATGAAAAACTGTTTTTT

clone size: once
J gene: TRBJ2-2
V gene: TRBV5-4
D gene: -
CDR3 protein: CASATWGELFF
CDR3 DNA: TGTGCCAGCGCTACCTGGGGGGAGCTGTTTTTT

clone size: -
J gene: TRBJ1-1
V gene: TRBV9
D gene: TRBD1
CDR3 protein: CASSVGTGGAHTEAFF
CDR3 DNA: TGTGCCAGCAGCGTAGGGACAGGGGGCGCCCACACTGAAGCTTTCTTT

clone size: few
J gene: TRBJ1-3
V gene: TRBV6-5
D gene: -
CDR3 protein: CASNSGAGNTIYF
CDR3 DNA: TGTGCCAGCAACTCAGGGGCTGGAAACACCATATATTTT